The rows below give T cell receptor beta chains drawn from one sample of a study of T cell responses to AZD1222 COVID-19 vaccine. Method: immunoSEQ multiplex PCR; TCRdb's copy keeps in-frame clones and lacks some. Of about 200,000 clones detected, around 88% appear once; the ten largest clones hold 6% to 8.5%. Source: peripheral blood, taken on day 0 of AZD1222 vaccination. These TCRs come from an adult in good health. Both conserved end residues are part of each CDR3. A D gene is named only where the DNA matches it firmly. The size field is filled for only some rows; it gives once, few, many or a size class.

V gene	clone size	J gene	D gene	CDR3 protein	CDR3 DNA
TRBV30	NA	TRBJ1-6	NA	CAWGALYSPLHF	TGTGCCTGGGGAGCGCTTTATTCACCCCTCCACTTT
TRBV19	NA	TRBJ1-5	NA	CASSIPRGRNQPQHF	TGTGCCAGTAGTATTCCCAGGGGCCGTAATCAGCCCCAGCATTTT
TRBV10-3	NA	TRBJ2-7	TRBD1	CAISPDRETYEQYF	TGTGCCATCAGCCCGGACAGGGAAACGTACGAGCAGTACTTC
TRBV14	NA	TRBJ1-1	NA	CASSRRGGTEAFF	TGTGCCAGCAGCCGCAGGGGAGGCACTGAAGCTTTCTTT
TRBV28	NA	TRBJ2-7	NA	CASPPQGTGSYEQYF	TGTGCCAGCCCCCCGCAGGGGACTGGGTCCTACGAGCAGTACTTC
TRBV5-5	NA	TRBJ1-4	NA	CASSFLTGINEKLFF	TGTGCCAGCAGCTTCCTGACAGGAATTAATGAAAAACTGTTTTTT
TRBV5-1	NA	TRBJ2-7	TRBD1	CASSLAGTEHYEQYF	TGCGCCAGCAGCTTGGCCGGGACAGAGCACTACGAGCAGTACTTC
TRBV10-1	few	TRBJ2-4	NA	CASSEGRKNIQYF	TGCGCCAGCAGTGAGGGCAGAAAAAACATTCAGTACTTC
TRBV5-6	NA	TRBJ2-3	NA	CASSLVGANTDTQYF	TGTGCCAGCAGCTTGGTGGGAGCAAACACAGATACGCAGTATTTT
TRBV2	NA	TRBJ2-3	TRBD2	CASTRTSGGLSTDTQYF	TGTGCCAGCACTCGGACTAGCGGGGGCCTTAGCACAGATACGCAGTATTTT
TRBV10-1	NA	TRBJ1-1	NA	CASQNMNTEAFF	TGCGCCAGCCAGAACATGAACACTGAAGCTTTCTTT
TRBV5-6	NA	TRBJ2-4	NA	CASSFLNRPGNF	TGTGCCAGCAGCTTTTTGAACAGGCCGGGTAACTTC
TRBV5-1	NA	TRBJ2-7	NA	CASSFEPGPYEQYF	TGCGCCAGCAGCTTTGAACCAGGTCCCTACGAGCAGTACTTC
TRBV28	NA	TRBJ1-2	NA	CASSLLGPYGYTF	TGTGCCAGCAGTTTACTGGGCCCGTATGGCTACACCTTC
TRBV28	few	TRBJ2-7	NA	CASSGPGRNEQYF	TGTGCCAGCAGTGGGCCAGGGCGTAATGAGCAGTACTTC
TRBV7-9	NA	TRBJ2-7	NA	CASSRGAESYEQYF	TGTGCCAGCAGCCGGGGGGCAGAGTCCTACGAGCAGTACTTC
TRBV7-9	NA	TRBJ1-2	NA	CASSSGLGKGYTF	TGTGCCAGCAGCTCCGGGCTAGGAAAGGGCTACACCTTC
TRBV10-3	NA	TRBJ1-6	TRBD1	CAISAGGHDNSPLHF	TGTGCCATCTCAGCAGGGGGCCATGATAATTCACCCCTCCACTTT
TRBV18	NA	TRBJ2-3	NA	CASSPRQDTQYF	TGTGCCAGCTCCCCGCGACAGGATACGCAGTATTTT
TRBV7-2	NA	TRBJ2-3	TRBD2	CASSLLAGVDTQYF	TGTGCCAGCAGCTTACTAGCGGGGGTGGATACGCAGTATTTT
TRBV4-2	NA	TRBJ1-5	NA	CASSQETATGPQHF	TGTGCCAGCAGCCAAGAAACAGCCACAGGACCCCAGCATTTT
TRBV27	NA	TRBJ2-7	NA	CASSLGSPGETYEQYF	TGTGCCAGCAGTTTAGGATCGCCAGGGGAAACCTACGAGCAGTACTTC
TRBV11-2	NA	TRBJ2-2	NA	CASSPPRNTGELFF	TGTGCCAGCAGCCCCCCCCGGAACACCGGGGAGCTGTTTTTT
TRBV30	NA	TRBJ1-2	NA	CAWSVINNPGAVNYGYTF	TGTGCCTGGAGTGTAATAAATAATCCGGGGGCGGTCAACTATGGCTACACCTTC
TRBV4-1	NA	TRBJ2-2	NA	CASSQLGTNTGELFF	TGCGCCAGCAGCCAACTAGGGACGAACACCGGGGAGCTGTTTTTT
TRBV6-5	NA	TRBJ2-7	NA	CASSYSGQHPYEQYF	TGTGCCAGCAGTTACTCGGGGCAGCATCCCTACGAGCAGTACTTC
TRBV5-1	NA	TRBJ2-2	NA	CASSSGQNTGELFF	TGCGCCAGCAGCTCCGGACAGAACACCGGGGAGCTGTTTTTT
TRBV27	NA	TRBJ2-5	NA	CASSSRPDRRETQYF	TGTGCCAGCAGTTCCCGACCCGACAGGCGAGAGACCCAGTACTTC
TRBV5-1	NA	TRBJ2-3	NA	CASSLNPINLGTDTQYF	TGCGCCAGCAGCTTGAACCCTATTAATCTTGGCACAGATACGCAGTATTTT
TRBV10-1	NA	TRBJ1-2	TRBD1	CASSEHRDSYGYTF	TGCGCCAGCAGTGAACACCGGGACAGCTATGGCTACACCTTC
TRBV5-4	NA	TRBJ2-3	TRBD1	CASRDTGVTDTQYF	TGTGCCAGCAGGGATACAGGGGTAACAGATACGCAGTATTTT